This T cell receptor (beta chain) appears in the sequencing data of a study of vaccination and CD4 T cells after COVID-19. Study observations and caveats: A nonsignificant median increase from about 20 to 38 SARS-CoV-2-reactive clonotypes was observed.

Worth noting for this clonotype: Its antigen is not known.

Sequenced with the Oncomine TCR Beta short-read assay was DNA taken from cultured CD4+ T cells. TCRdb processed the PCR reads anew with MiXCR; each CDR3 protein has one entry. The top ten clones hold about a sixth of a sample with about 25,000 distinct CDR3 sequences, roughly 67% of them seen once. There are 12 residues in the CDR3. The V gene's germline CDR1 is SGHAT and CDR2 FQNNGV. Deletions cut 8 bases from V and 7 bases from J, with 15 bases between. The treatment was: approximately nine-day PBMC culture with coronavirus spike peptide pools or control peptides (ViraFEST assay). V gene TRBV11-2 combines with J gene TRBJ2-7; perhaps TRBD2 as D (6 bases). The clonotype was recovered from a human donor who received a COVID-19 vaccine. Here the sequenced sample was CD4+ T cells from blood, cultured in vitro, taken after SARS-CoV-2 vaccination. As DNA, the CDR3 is TGTGCCAGCCGAGGGTGGGGGAGGGAGCAGTACTTC. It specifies CASRGWGREQYF.